Listed below are T cell receptor beta chains from one sample, sequenced in a study of T cell repertoires in cytomegalovirus infection. Their cognate antigens are unknown. Using its own MiXCR run on the reads, TCRdb lists one record per CDR3 protein. The sample has around 300,000 distinct CDR3 sequences, around a quarter seen once. Sequencing used cultured PBMCs, obtained from culture after CMV antigen stimulation. All receptors derive from a human donor in good health (CMV status not recorded). Some clones in this sample may be carry-over from other donors' samples. The CDR3 runs from the conserved cysteine through the conserved F or W.

v_call cdr3_aa
TRBV6-5 CASSYSYRVGLEQYF
TRBV6-2/TRBV6-3 CASSYQGRYNQPQHF
TRBV5-4 CASSQQRGSNTGELFF
TRBV7-6 CASSPQAGGQETQYF
TRBV12-3/TRBV12-4 CASSYFWAPHQRPQHF
TRBV5-3 CASSRPRGSEAFF
TRBV7-9 CASSLVGLDNEQFF
TRBV7-2 CASSLGRATGNTIYF
TRBV7-2 CASSLPQGGINEQFF
TRBV12-5 CASGLGHSPLHF
TRBV7-3 CASSPFRTDTQYF
TRBV7-2 CASRRGTNTEAFF
TRBV5-1 CASSLAPGGNEQFF
TRBV29-1 CSGDPGQGSDTQYF
TRBV7-9 CAGSPDSYNQPQHF
TRBV20-1 CSARRGQGSDTQYF
TRBV10-3 CAISPKGGDTEAFF
TRBV14 CASSEQWNTEAFF
TRBV6-2/TRBV6-3 CASSWSRGPDTQYF
TRBV6-1 CASSEQGYNEQFF
TRBV6-2/TRBV6-3 CASSYLGAGTGINIQYF
TRBV20-1 CSAMGTGSFSYNSPLHF
TRBV7-2 CASSLASRHYNEQFF
TRBV12-3/TRBV12-4 CASSWGAQPQHF
TRBV6-6 CASRLILGQGAGNTIYF
TRBV27 CASSDAVYTEAFF
TRBV5-1 CAANGQGATGEQYF
TRBV19 CASSLRQEAYTF
TRBV28 CASSFGLRGGLETQYF
TRBV12-3/TRBV12-4 CASSQGQRNQPQHF
TRBV12-3/TRBV12-4 CASSLYGGQDTEAFF
TRBV4-2 CASSPMGQNSNQPQHF
TRBV4-1 CASSQAVQGSAYEQYF
TRBV4-1 CASSQERTAYGYTF
TRBV30 CAWSVRGNEQFF
TRBV7-2 CASSLARGRGYTF
TRBV19 CASSIGAGTSGQETQYF
TRBV7-9 CASSSPAKNTEAFF
TRBV2 CASSLTSGRLGEQFF
TRBV7-9 CASSLTVSREAFF
TRBV6-6 CASSQTSGTVPYNEQFF
TRBV28 CASSSGALNEKLFF
TRBV12-3/TRBV12-4 CASSLGLQQFQYF
TRBV12-3/TRBV12-4 CASRFTPGLAGTWSTGELFF
TRBV6-1 CASSGGPFRGTQYF
TRBV5-1 CASSTGLAGVISTTAGELFF
TRBV7-2 CASSLSLAGEETQYF
TRBV19 CASRASGAMNTEAFF
TRBV6-2/TRBV6-3 CASSYRPSVTYNEQFF
TRBV20-1 CSARDPAGARRNEQFF
TRBV27 CASSFISGWETEAFF